The clone carrying this T cell receptor (beta chain) showed up just once. This specimen comes from a study of blood T cells in healthy people across ages. The CDR3 extends over 13 amino acids. Germline V gene data show CDR1 as SGHTA and CDR2 as FQGNSA. Trimming cost V 8 bases and J 1 base, with 12 bases left between them. Together with a sample-barcoded 5' primer, a J-beta primer mix was included in a second PCR lasting roughly 6 to 12 cycles. TCRdb fed the 5' RACE reads into MiXCR, producing one record per CDR3 protein. The profile shows over 1,300,000 distinct CDR3 sequences, 55% to 75% of them singletons.

The TCR sequence derives from a man younger than 35 in good health. Sequenced input: blood. This chain connects TRBV7-2 to TRBJ2-7, with D perhaps TRBD2 (5 bases). The CDR3 here is CASQRRRSYEQYF. The CDR3 DNA reads TGTGCCAGCCAAAGACGGAGGTCCTACGAGCAGTACTTC.